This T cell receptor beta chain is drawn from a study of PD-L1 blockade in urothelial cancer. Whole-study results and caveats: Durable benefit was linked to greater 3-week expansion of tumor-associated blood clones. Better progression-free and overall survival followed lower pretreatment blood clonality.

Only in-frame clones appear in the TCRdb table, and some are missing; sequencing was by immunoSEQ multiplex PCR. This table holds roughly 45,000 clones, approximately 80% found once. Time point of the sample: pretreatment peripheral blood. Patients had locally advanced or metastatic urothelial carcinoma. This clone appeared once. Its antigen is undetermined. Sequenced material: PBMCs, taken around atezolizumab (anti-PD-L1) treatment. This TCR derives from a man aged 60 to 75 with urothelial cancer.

The CDR3 reads CAISEGEREQQYF. The CDR3 DNA reads TGTGCCATCAGTGAAGGGGAGCGGGAGCAGCAGTACTTC. This sequence joins TRBV10-3 and TRBJ2-7; 8 nucleotides match TRBD2. This CDR3 is built from 13 residues. V shed 3 bases and J 8 bases; nucleotides not matched to a gene: 6. CDR1 is ENHRY and CDR2 is SYGVKD in the germline V gene.